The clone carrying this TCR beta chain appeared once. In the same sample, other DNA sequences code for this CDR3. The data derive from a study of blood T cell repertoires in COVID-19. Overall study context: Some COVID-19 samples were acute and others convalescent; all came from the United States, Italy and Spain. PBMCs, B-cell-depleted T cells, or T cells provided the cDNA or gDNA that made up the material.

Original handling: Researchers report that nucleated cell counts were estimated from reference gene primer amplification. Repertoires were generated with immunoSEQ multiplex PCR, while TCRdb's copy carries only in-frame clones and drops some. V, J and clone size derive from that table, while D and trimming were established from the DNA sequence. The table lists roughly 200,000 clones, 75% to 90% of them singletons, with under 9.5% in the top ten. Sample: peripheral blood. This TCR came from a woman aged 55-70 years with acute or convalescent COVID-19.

The CDR3: CASSYSRASSGNTIYF. The DNA for the CDR3 is TGTGCCAGCAGTTACTCGAGGGCCAGCTCTGGAAACACCATATATTTT. The rearrangement joins TRBV6-5 to TRBJ1-3; the D is unclear. CDR3 length: 16 amino acids. The V end lost 0 bases, the J end lost 0 bases, and 9 bases lay between the germline ends. CDR1 MNHEY and CDR2 SVGAGI come from the germline V gene.